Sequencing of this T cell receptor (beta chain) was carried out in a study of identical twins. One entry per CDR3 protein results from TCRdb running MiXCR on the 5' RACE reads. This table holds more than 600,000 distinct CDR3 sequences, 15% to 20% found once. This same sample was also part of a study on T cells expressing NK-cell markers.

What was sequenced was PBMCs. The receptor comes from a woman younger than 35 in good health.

CDR3 nucleotides: TGTGCCAGCCTTGGCCGATCACCTTTCTACGAGCAGTACTTC. This codes for CASLGRSPFYEQYF. This sequence joins TRBV6-1 and TRBJ2-7; D is unresolved. With 8 bases removed from V and 3 bases from J, the gap between germline ends came to 17 bases. The length of the CDR3 is 14 residues. Germline lookup yields CDR1 MNHNS and CDR2 SASEGT.